The 17 T cell receptor beta chains reported below all come from one sample, sequenced in a study of CD8 T cells in Susac syndrome. After extraction with the RNeasy kit, about 0.45 to 1 ug of the RNA was reverse transcribed using random hexamers. One entry per CDR3 protein, called by TCRdb with MiXCR from the immunoSEQ multiplex PCR reads. The table records about 130,000 distinct CDR3 sequences, about 93% of them present only once. Sequencing was performed on CD8+ T cells from PBMCs. The receptors originated from a human donor with multiple sclerosis.

The V gene is TRBV6-5, the J gene TRBJ2-2, with D possibly matching TRBD2 (6 bases). The V gene's germline CDR1 is MNHEY and CDR2 SVGAGI. The CDR3 is 14 amino acids. The V end was cut by 5 bases, the J end by 7 bases, with 14 bases between. CDR3 sequence (DNA): TGTGCCAGCAGTCCCATGGGCGGGATCGGGGAGCTGTTTTTT. This encodes CASSPMGGIGELFF.

The chain employs TRBV29-1 and TRBJ2-5; 7 positions match TRBD2. The ends lost 8 bases at V and 4 bases at J; junction bases unmatched: 10. Germline V CDR1 and CDR2: SQVTM, ANQGSEA. This CDR3 region has 13 residues. CDR3 DNA: TGCAGCATCAACGGGAGGAGGGGAGAGACCCAGTACTTC. Translated: CSINGRRGETQYF.

This clonotype was seen a few times. The V call is TRBV28, the J call TRBJ2-2, with TRBD2 matching over 7 bases. J gave up 0 bases and V 2 bases, and 0 bases lay outside the gene matches. Looked up from germline, CDR1 is MDHEN and CDR2 is SYDVKM. This CDR3 region has 15 residues. Here the CDR3 DNA reads TGTGCCAGCAGTTTAGCGGGGGCGAACACCGGGGAGCTGTTTTTT. Its protein product is CASSLAGANTGELFF.

The chain couples TRBV27 to TRBJ2-1; D remains ambiguous. Germline CDR1 and CDR2: MNHEY and SMNVEV (reference sequence). The length of the CDR3 is 11 residues. V was pared by 5 bases and J by 8 bases, with 7 bases between. CDR3: CASSDMYEQFF. The CDR3 bases are TGTGCCAGCAGTGATATGTATGAGCAGTTCTTC.

The V call is TRBV4-1, the J call TRBJ2-7; tentative D call: TRBD1 (5 bases). Trimming took 4 bases from V and 2 from J, leaving 12 bases between them. CDR3 length: 14 amino acids. Looked up from germline, CDR1 is MGHRA and CDR2 is YSYEKL. CDR3 sequence: CASSLTELTYEQYF. The CDR3 DNA is TGCGCCAGCAGCCTGACAGAGCTCACCTACGAGCAGTACTTC.

The chain couples TRBV30 to TRBJ2-2; D unclear. V lost 4 bases and J lost 5, with 8 bases in between. Per germline, CDR1 GTSNPN and CDR2 SVGIG (reference sequence). The CDR3 consists of 12 residues. The CDR3 is CAWTAGTGELFF. The CDR3 region has the DNA TGTGCCTGGACCGCTGGAACCGGGGAGCTGTTTTTT. Combining the CDR3 with reference TRBV30 and TRBJ2-2 gives the whole variable domain SQTIHQWPATLVQPVGSPLSLECTVEGTSNPNLYWYRQAAGRGLQLLFYSVGIGQISSEVPQNLSASRPQDRQFILSSKKLLLSDSGFYLCAWTAGTGELFFGEGSRLTVL.

The chain carries TRBV30 and TRBJ2-5, with TRBD1 identical over 7 bases. The germline gives CDR1 GTSNPN, CDR2 SVGIG (reference sequence). Trimming took 0 bases from V and 2 from J; bases not matched to a gene: 0. The CDR3 runs 13 residues. The CDR3 sequence is CAWSVRGQETQYF. CDR3 DNA: TGTGCCTGGAGTGTCAGGGGGCAAGAGACCCAGTACTTC.

The genes are TRBV6-5 and TRBJ1-4; weak D call: TRBD1 (5 bases). Trimming removed 4 bases from V and 4 bases from J, with 7 bases in between. This CDR3 has 13 amino acids. Germline lookup yields CDR1 MNHEY and CDR2 SVGAGI. The CDR3 nucleotides are TGTGCCAGCAGTTTCAGGGATAATGAAAAACTGTTTTTT. Residues: CASSFRDNEKLFF.

The V call is TRBV12-3 or TRBV12-4, the J call TRBJ2-1, with TRBD2 matching 10 bases. V lost 4 bases to trimming and J lost 9 bases; unmatched junction nucleotides: 3. CDR3 length equals 13 residues. The CDR3 is CASSSGTSVEQFF. CDR3 DNA: TGTGCCAGCAGTTCCGGGACTAGCGTTGAGCAGTTCTTC.

This chain joins TRBV30 and TRBJ1-1, with D uncertain. V dropped 1 base and J dropped 3 bases, with 6 bases sitting between them. The CDR3 is made up of 12 amino acids. The V gene's germline CDR1 is GTSNPN and CDR2 SVGIG (reference sequence). CDR3 loop: CAWSGIHTEAFF. Here the CDR3 DNA reads TGTGCCTGGAGTGGCATCCACACTGAAGCTTTCTTT.

The V gene is TRBV5-1, the J gene TRBJ1-1, with D possibly being TRBD1 (6 bases). With 0 bases removed from V and 2 bases from J, the gap between germline ends came to 11 bases. Germline-derived CDR1 and CDR2 are SGHRS and YFSETQ. This CDR3 is built from 15 residues. The DNA of the CDR3 is TGCGCCAGCAGCTTGGTCCAGGGGACAAACACTGAAGCTTTCTTT. It codes for CASSLVQGTNTEAFF.

The V call is TRBV2, the J call TRBJ2-5, with 12 bases aligning to TRBD2. This CDR3 comprises 16 residues. The germline V gene encodes CDR1 SNHLY and CDR2 FYNNEI. After removal of 0 bases from V and 5 bases from J, the junction contained 4 bases not matched to a gene. DNA of the CDR3: TGTGCCAGCAGTGAAGCTACTAGCGGGAGGTTGGAGACCCAGTACTTC. This translates into CASSEATSGRLETQYF. The full variable domain, completed using reference TRBV2 and TRBJ2-5, is EPEVTQTPSHQVTQMGQEVILRCVPISNHLYFYWYRQILGQKVEFLVSFYNNEISEKSEIFDDQFSVERPDGSNFTLKIRSTKLEDSAMYFCASSEATSGRLETQYFGPGTRLLVL.

This chain links TRBV28 with TRBJ2-4; 11 bases are a match to TRBD1. This CDR3 spans 15 amino acids. V shed 7 bases, J shed 5 bases, and the junction held 7 bases outside the gene matches. Germline CDR1 is MDHEN and CDR2 is SYDVKM. CDR3 bases: TGTGCCAGCATCACAGGGGACAGGGGGGAAAACATTCAGTACTTC. Translation: CASITGDRGENIQYF.

The chain uses TRBV7-9 and TRBJ2-7; possibly TRBD1 for D (6 bases). Germline assignment: CDR1 SEHNR and CDR2 FQNEAQ (reference sequence). Between the trimmed V and J ends, which lost 0 bases and 1 base, there was a span of 13 bases. This CDR3 has 16 residues. The CDR3 nucleotides are TGTGCCAGCAGCTTAGCGCTAAGGGGGAGTTCCTACGAGCAGTACTTC. Translation: CASSLALRGSSYEQYF.

This sequence joins TRBV2 and TRBJ1-1, with 7 positions matching TRBD1. With V trimmed by 5 bases and J by 10 bases, 4 bases remained unmatched. The germline CDR1 and CDR2 sequences are SNHLY and FYNNEI. The CDR3 totals 11 residues. The CDR3 nucleotides are TGTGCCAGCAGTACAGGGGTCGGAGCTTTCTTT. Its translation: CASSTGVGAFF.

The chain uses TRBV19 and TRBJ2-7; D may be TRBD2 (6 bases). Trimming took off 4 bases at V and 5 bases at J, with 15 bases between the two ends. The CDR3 loop spans 14 amino acids. From germline, CDR1 is LNHDA and CDR2 SQIVND (reference sequence). Written as DNA, the CDR3 is TGTGCCAGTAGTACCGAACTAGCTACCCACGAGCAGTACTTC. Translating gives CASSTELATHEQYF.

The chain links TRBV28 to TRBJ1-1; TRBD1 might be the D (5 bases). V was pared by 7 bases and J by 4 bases, with 13 bases between. CDR3 length: 13 amino acids. CDR1 and CDR2 from the germline V gene are MDHEN and SYDVKM. The CDR3 sequence: CASNDPGGTEAFF. The CDR3 DNA sequence: TGTGCCAGCAATGACCCGGGGGGCACTGAAGCTTTCTTT.